This entry lists 20 T cell receptor beta chains sequenced from one sample in a study of T-cell memory formation after mild COVID-19. TCRdb fed the 5' RACE reads into MiXCR, producing one record per CDR3 protein. The profile shows approximately 170,000 distinct CDR3 sequences, over 10% of them singletons. Sample: PBMCs or a T cell subset sorted from them (not recorded which). The receptors were gathered from a man between 18 and 29 years old who had mild COVID-19 (a few samples of this study predate the infection). Cell type and time point are not known.

The rearrangement uses TRBV5-1 and TRBJ1-5; D is unclear. The V end lost 5 bases, the J end lost 5 bases, and 17 bases lay between the germline ends. CDR3 size: 15 residues. The V gene's germline CDR1 is SGHRS and CDR2 YFSETQ. The CDR3 loop is CASRSGPKGDQPQHF. In nucleotides, the CDR3 is TGCGCCAGCAGATCCGGGCCGAAAGGAGATCAGCCCCAGCATTTT.

This clonotype was seen ten or more times. The chain is built from TRBV5-1 and TRBJ2-1; 9 positions match TRBD2. The CDR3 has 15 amino acids. Germline V lookup: CDR1 SGHRS, CDR2 YFSETQ. The trim removed 0 bases at V and 7 bases at J, leaving 5 bases unmatched. CDR3 DNA: TGCGCCAGCAGCTTGGAATTAGCGGGGGTAAATGAGCAGTTCTTC. It is translated as CASSLELAGVNEQFF.

This clonotype was observed a handful of times. The chain joins TRBV20-1 to TRBJ2-5; D is unresolved. The CDR3 totals 14 residues. CDR1 is DFQATT and CDR2 is SNEGSKA in the germline V gene (reference sequence). Trimming took off 5 bases at V and 0 bases at J, with 13 bases between the two ends. The CDR3 bases are TGCAGTGCTCTACGAATTGGACACCAAGAGACCCAGTACTTC. It specifies CSALRIGHQETQYF.

This clonotype was seen a handful of times. V usage is TRBV29-1 and J usage is TRBJ2-2, with D maybe TRBD1 (6 bases). The CDR3 is 15 amino acids. CDR1 is SQVTM and CDR2 is ANQGSEA in the germline V gene. V dropped 7 bases and J dropped 6 bases, with 21 bases sitting between them. Here the CDR3 reads CSARQGKAFAGELFF. The CDR3 DNA is TGCAGCGCCCGGCAGGGGAAGGCTTTTGCCGGGGAGCTGTTTTTT.

This clonotype was counted a few times. This chain uses TRBV21-1 with TRBJ2-7; TRBD1, as called in the table, went unchecked against the DNA. TRBV21-1 is classified as a pseudogene. CDR3 length equals 14 residues. The DNA of the CDR3 is TGTGCCAGCAGCAAAGCGGGGGGAACCTACGAGCAGTACGTC. Its protein product is CASSKAGGTYEQYV.

The chain links TRBV28 to TRBJ1-2; the D is unclear. The V end was cut by 5 bases, the J end by 1 base, with 5 bases between. The CDR3 is 12 amino acids. The germline CDR1 and CDR2 sequences are MDHEN and SYDVKM. CDR3 residues: CASSEVNYGYTF. Written as DNA, the CDR3 is TGTGCCAGCAGTGAGGTTAACTATGGCTACACCTTC.

This clonotype was found many times. This chain links TRBV20-1 with TRBJ2-7, with no clear D. Germline loops: CDR1 DFQATT, CDR2 SNEGSKA (reference sequence). V was shortened by 0 bases and J by 2 bases, with 8 bases between the two germline ends. The CDR3 is 13 amino acids. The CDR3 spells CSAREGIAYEQYV. The CDR3 DNA is TGCAGTGCTAGAGAAGGAATCGCCTACGAGCAGTACGTC.

This clonotype was seen more than once but under ten times. The chain carries TRBV7-9 and TRBJ1-4, with 10 bases fitting TRBD1. Trimming took 6 bases from V and 5 from J; bases not matched to a gene: 3. Germline V gene lookup returns CDR1 SEHNR and CDR2 FQNEAQ (reference sequence). CDR3 size: 14 residues. CDR3 protein: CASRRTGGNEKLFF. In DNA form, the CDR3 reads TGTGCCAGCAGACGGACAGGGGGAAATGAAAAACTGTTTTTT.

This chain connects TRBV20-1 to TRBJ1-4; D uncertain. Trimming removed 2 bases at V and 5 bases at J, with 9 bases between. Germline V gene data show CDR1 as DFQATT and CDR2 as SNEGSKA (reference sequence). The CDR3 extends over 13 amino acids. The CDR3 DNA is TGCAGTGCTAGAATCAGGCGGAATGAAAAACTGTTTTTT. This encodes CSARIRRNEKLFF.

V gene TRBV4-1 combines with J gene TRBJ2-1; TRBD2 matches at 9 bases. The J segment lost 8 bases and the V segment lost 4 bases, leaving 18 bases of the junction unmatched. CDR1 and CDR2 (germline): MGHRA, YSYEKL. The CDR3 is 18 residues long. In DNA form, the CDR3 reads TGCGCCAGCAGCCTCAGAGCGGGGGGTCCCCAAAGGATGTATGAGCAGTTCTTC. Protein product: CASSLRAGGPQRMYEQFF.

This clonotype has a handful of counts. The V and J genes are TRBV9 and TRBJ2-3; no firm D call. The CDR3 loop spans 13 amino acids. Germline-derived CDR1 and CDR2 are SGDLS and YYNGEE. Trimming shortened V by 3 bases and J by 0 bases, and 5 bases separated the two germline ends. CDR3 in amino acids: CASSDQSTDTQYF. DNA for the CDR3: TGTGCCAGCAGCGACCAGAGCACAGATACGCAGTATTTT. Together with reference TRBV9 and TRBJ2-3, the CDR3 gives the full variable domain: DSGVTQTPKHLITATGQRVTLRCSPRSGDLSVYWYQQSLDQGLQFLIQYYNGEERAKGNILERFSAQQFPDLHSELNLSSLELGDSALYFCASSDQSTDTQYFGPGTRLTVL.

This clonotype was seen many times. V usage is TRBV9 and J usage is TRBJ1-1; the match to TRBD1 covers 9 bases. The germline V gene has CDR1 SGDLS and CDR2 YYNGEE. V was pared by 4 bases and J by 1 base, with 2 bases of the junction left unmatched. The CDR3 loop spans 14 amino acids. CDR3 coding DNA: TGTGCCAGCAGCCGGGACAGGGAGAACACTGAAGCTTTCTTT. Amino acids: CASSRDRENTEAFF.

This clonotype showed up just a few times. The chain carries TRBV29-1 and TRBJ2-2, with a possible D match to TRBD1 (5 bases). The CDR3 length is 14 residues. The ends were cut back, 7 bases at V and 4 bases at J, with 16 bases in the middle. Germline V lookup: CDR1 SQVTM, CDR2 ANQGSEA. The chain's CDR3 is CSADGGAGTGELFF. CDR3 coding DNA: TGCAGCGCCGACGGTGGGGCAGGCACCGGGGAGCTGTTTTTT.

The gene calls are TRBV7-2 and TRBJ2-1, with D perhaps TRBD1 (7 bases). Per the germline V gene, CDR1 is SGHTA and CDR2 is FQGNSA. The CDR3 consists of 14 residues. V shed 1 base and J shed 9 bases, with 13 bases lying between them. CDR3 sequence (DNA): TGTGCCAGCAGCTTAGTCGACAGGGAGGTTGAGCAGTTCTTC. Translation: CASSLVDREVEQFF.

DNA for the CDR3: TGTGCCAGCACCCGTACGGATAGCAATCAGCCCCAGCATTTT. This codes for CASTRTDSNQPQHF. The gene calls are TRBV6-2 or TRBV6-3 and TRBJ1-5; no clear D gene. CDR3 length equals 14 residues. Germline V gene data show CDR1 as MNHEY and CDR2 as SVGEGT. Trimming pared 7 bases from V and 0 bases from J, leaving 10 bases between.

CDR3 amino acids: CASSRPGTSLYEQYF. CDR3 DNA sequence: TGTGCCAGCAGTCGACCCGGGACGAGCCTCTACGAGCAGTACTTC. The genes are TRBV6-5 and TRBJ2-7; D tentatively reads TRBD1 or TRBD2 (5 bases each). Germline V CDR1 and CDR2: MNHEY, SVGAGI. V was trimmed by 5 bases and J by 3 bases, leaving 17 bases between them. The CDR3 is 15 residues long.

V usage is TRBV20-1 and J usage is TRBJ2-3; 9 bases fit TRBD2. The junction had 8 bases not matched to a gene; V was cut back by 2 bases and J by 5 bases. The germline gives CDR1 DFQATT, CDR2 SNEGSKA (reference sequence). This CDR3 comprises 15 residues. CDR3 amino acids: CSARLGSGGLDTQYF. The CDR3 nucleotides read TGCAGTGCTAGATTGGGTAGCGGGGGTTTAGATACGCAGTATTTT.

The J gene is TRBJ1-4, the V gene TRBV7-2; tentatively, D is TRBD1 (5 bases). The CDR3 length is 16 residues. Germline V gene sequence: CDR1 SGHTA, CDR2 FQGNSA. Trimming shortened V by 2 bases and J by 6 bases, and 16 bases separated the two germline ends. The CDR3 nucleotides are TGTGCCAGCAGCTTATACACAGGTGGGATGGATGAAAAACTGTTTTTT. Encoded protein: CASSLYTGGMDEKLFF.

This clonotype has more than one count but fewer than ten. The genes are TRBV5-6 and TRBJ1-5, with 7 bases that match TRBD1. This CDR3 has 16 residues. From germline, CDR1 is SGHDT and CDR2 YYEEEE. V lost 0 bases and J lost 3; bases outside the gene matches: 6. CDR3 nucleotide sequence: TGTGCCAGCAGCTTGGGAGGAACAGGGGTCAATCAGCCCCAGCATTTT. Its protein product is CASSLGGTGVNQPQHF.

V usage is TRBV3-1 and J usage is TRBJ1-1; 9 bases map to TRBD1. Trimming removed 8 bases from V and 4 bases from J; junction bases left unmatched: 5. The CDR3 is 13 residues long. CDR1 and CDR2 from the germline V gene are LGHDT and YNNKEL (reference sequence). CDR3 DNA: TGTGCCAGCCTAAACAGGGGGCTCACTGAAGCTTTCTTT. Encoded protein: CASLNRGLTEAFF.